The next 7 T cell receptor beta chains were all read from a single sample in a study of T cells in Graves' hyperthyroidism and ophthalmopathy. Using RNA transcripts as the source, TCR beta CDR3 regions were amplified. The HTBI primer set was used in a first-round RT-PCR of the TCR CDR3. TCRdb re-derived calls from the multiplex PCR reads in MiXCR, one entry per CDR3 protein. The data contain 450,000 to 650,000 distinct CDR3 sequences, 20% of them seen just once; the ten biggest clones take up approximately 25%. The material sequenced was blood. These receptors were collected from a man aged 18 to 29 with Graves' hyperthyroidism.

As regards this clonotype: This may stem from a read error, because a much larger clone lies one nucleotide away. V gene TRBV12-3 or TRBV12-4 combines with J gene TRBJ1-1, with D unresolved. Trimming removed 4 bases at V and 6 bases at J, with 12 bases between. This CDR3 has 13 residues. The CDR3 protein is CASSSAGRSEAFF. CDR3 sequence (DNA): TGTGCCAGCAGTTCGGCGGGCAGATCTGAAGCTTTCTTT.

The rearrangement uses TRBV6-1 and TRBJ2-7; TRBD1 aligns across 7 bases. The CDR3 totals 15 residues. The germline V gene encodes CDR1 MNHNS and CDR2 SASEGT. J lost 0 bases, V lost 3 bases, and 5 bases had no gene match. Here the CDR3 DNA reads TGTGCCAGCAGTGACTATGGGGACAGCTCCTACGAGCAGTACTTC. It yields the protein CASSDYGDSSYEQYF.

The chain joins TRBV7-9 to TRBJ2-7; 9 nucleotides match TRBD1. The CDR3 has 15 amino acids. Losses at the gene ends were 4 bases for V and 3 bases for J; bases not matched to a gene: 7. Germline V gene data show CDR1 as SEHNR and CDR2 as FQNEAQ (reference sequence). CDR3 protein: CASSSIGQGNYEQYF. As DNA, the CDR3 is TGTGCCAGCAGCTCAATCGGACAGGGGAACTACGAGCAGTACTTC.

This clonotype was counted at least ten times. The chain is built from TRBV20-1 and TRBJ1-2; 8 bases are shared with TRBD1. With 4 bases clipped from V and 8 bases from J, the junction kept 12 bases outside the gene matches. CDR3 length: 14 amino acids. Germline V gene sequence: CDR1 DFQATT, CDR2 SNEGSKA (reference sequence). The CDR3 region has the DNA TGCAGTGCTACCCTGCCGGACAGGGAAACAGGCTACACCTTC. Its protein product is CSATLPDRETGYTF.

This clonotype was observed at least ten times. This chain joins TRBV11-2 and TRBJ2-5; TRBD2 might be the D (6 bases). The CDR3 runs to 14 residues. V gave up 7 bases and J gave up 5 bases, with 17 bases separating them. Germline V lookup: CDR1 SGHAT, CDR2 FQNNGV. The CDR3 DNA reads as TGTGCCAGCACCCCTCGGGCTAGCGAGGAGACCCAGTACTTC. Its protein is CASTPRASEETQYF.

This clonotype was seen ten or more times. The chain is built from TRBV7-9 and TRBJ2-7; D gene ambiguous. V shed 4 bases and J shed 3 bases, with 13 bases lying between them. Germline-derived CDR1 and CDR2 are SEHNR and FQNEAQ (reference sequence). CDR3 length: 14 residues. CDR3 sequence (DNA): TGTGCCAGCAGCTCCTTTAGGACGAGCTACGAGCAGTACTTC. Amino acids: CASSSFRTSYEQYF.

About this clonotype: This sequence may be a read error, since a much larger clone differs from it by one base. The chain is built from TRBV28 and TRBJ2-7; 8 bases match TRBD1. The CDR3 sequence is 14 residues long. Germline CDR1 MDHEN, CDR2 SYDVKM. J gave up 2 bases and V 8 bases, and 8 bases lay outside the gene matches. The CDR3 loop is CASGDRGATYEQYF. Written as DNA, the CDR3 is TGTGCCAGCGGTGACAGGGGTGCTACCTACGAGCAGTACTTC.